This TCR beta chain was identified in a study of shared clonotypes between healthy human individuals. Study-wide points: Sorted-subset sequencing was shown by rarefaction to be incomplete despite large depth.

Regarding this clone: Its cognate antigen is unknown.

The CDR3 consists of 16 residues. V lost 0 bases to trimming and J lost 0 bases; unmatched junction nucleotides: 3. Germline CDR1 reads LGHNA; CDR2 reads YSLEER. Repertoires were generated with immunoSEQ multiplex PCR, while TCRdb's copy carries only in-frame clones and drops some. This table has about 700,000 clones, just over 90% appearing once. Naive CD8 cells comprised CD45RO-negative, CCR7-positively selected cells, excluding terminally differentiated effector memory CD45RA+ cells. The gene calls are TRBV4-3 and TRBJ2-7; TRBD2 agrees at 9 bases. This clonotype originated in a man aged 30 to 39 in good health. The sequenced sample was naive CD8+ T cells sorted from blood. The CDR3 spells CASSQDLAGTSYEQYF. The CDR3 DNA follows: TGCGCCAGCAGCCAAGACCTAGCGGGAACCTCCTACGAGCAGTACTTC.